The 23 T cell receptor beta chains presented below share a single source sample, sequenced in a study of blood T cell repertoires in COVID-19. Assay: immunoSEQ multiplex PCR; the TCRdb copy retains only in-frame clones and omits some. The data hold over 250,000 clones, with approximately 86% observed a single time. The sequencing sample was made of PBMCs or T cells enriched from blood (not recorded which). The origin of the receptors is a young woman who had recovered from COVID-19.

The chain links TRBV19 to TRBJ1-1; 7 positions agree with TRBD1. Trimming removed 4 bases from V and 0 bases from J; junction bases left unmatched: 17. Germline V CDR1 and CDR2: LNHDA, SQIVND (reference sequence). This CDR3 has 19 residues. CDR3 DNA sequence: TGTGCCAGTAGTACGATCGACCAAATCAGGGGGATTATGAACACTGAAGCTTTCTTT. It specifies CASSTIDQIRGIMNTEAFF.

This clone was detected once. The chain combines TRBV28 with TRBJ1-4; a possible D gene is TRBD1 (5 bases). The CDR3 has 15 residues. Germline V gene lookup returns CDR1 MDHEN and CDR2 SYDVKM. Between the trimmed V and J ends, which lost 6 bases and 11 bases, there was a span of 22 bases. The CDR3 sequence is CASRKNFRGDWKLFF. The CDR3 region has the DNA TGTGCCAGCAGGAAGAATTTTCGGGGGGATTGGAAACTGTTTTTT. Variable domain in full (rest from reference TRBV28 and TRBJ1-4): DVKVTQSSRYLVKRTGEKVFLECVQDMDHENMFWYRQDPGLGLRLIYFSYDVKMKEKGDIPEGYSVSREKKERFSLILESASTNQTSMYLCASRKNFRGDWKLFFGSGTQLSVL.

On this clone: Distinct nucleotide sequences in the sample also encode this CDR3. This chain joins TRBV3-1 (or the pseudogene TRBV3-2) and TRBJ1-1; tentative D call: TRBD1 (6 bases). CDR1 and CDR2 (germline): LGHDT, YNNKEL (reference sequence). This CDR3 contains 14 residues. Between the trimmed V and J ends, which lost 1 base and 2 bases, there was a span of 8 bases. The CDR3 sequence: CASSQGGLNTEAFF. The CDR3, as DNA: TGTGCCAGCAGCCAAGGGGGGCTCAACACTGAAGCTTTCTTT.

This chain uses TRBV5-1 with TRBJ1-4; D ambiguous. The V end lost 4 bases, the J end lost 7 bases, and 17 bases lay between the germline ends. This CDR3 spans 15 amino acids. Germline CDR1 SGHRS, CDR2 YFSETQ. The CDR3 loop is CASSPRPTWSEKLFF. CDR3 coding DNA: TGCGCCAGCAGCCCGCGACCGACGTGGAGTGAAAAACTGTTTTTT.

Turning to this clone: The same CDR3 also results from other DNA sequences found in this sample. V and J are TRBV5-1 and TRBJ2-3; D possibly corresponds to TRBD2 (5 bases). Trimming stripped 2 bases from V and 1 base from J, with 14 bases between. Looked up from germline, CDR1 is SGHRS and CDR2 is YFSETQ. The CDR3 is 16 amino acids. CDR3 sequence (DNA): TGCGCCAGCAGCTTAGCAGGTGGAGGAGGCACAGATACGCAGTATTTT. Protein: CASSLAGGGGTDTQYF.

The J gene is TRBJ1-6, the V gene TRBV19; the D gene is possibly TRBD1 (6 bases). From germline, CDR1 is LNHDA and CDR2 SQIVND (reference sequence). V dropped 2 bases and J dropped 12 bases, with 11 bases sitting between them. The CDR3 covers 13 residues. The CDR3 coding sequence is TGTGCCAGTAGTATAAGCGCGACAGGACCCCTCCACTTT. As protein: CASSISATGPLHF.

The chain couples TRBV18 to TRBJ1-1; D gene unclear. With 3 bases removed from V and 10 bases from J, the gap between germline ends came to 12 bases. Germline values: CDR1 KGHSH, CDR2 LQKENI. CDR3 length: 12 residues. In nucleotides, the CDR3 is TGTGCCAGCTCACCGGATCGTAGCGGAGCTTTCTTT. Translation: CASSPDRSGAFF. Full variable domain (rest looked up from reference TRBV18 and TRBJ1-1): NAGVMQNPRHLVRRRGQEARLRCSPMKGHSHVYWYRQLPEEGLKFMVYLQKENIIDESGMPKERFSAEFPKEGPSILRIQQVVRGDSAAYFCASSPDRSGAFFGQGTRLTVV.

Points on this clone: The sample has other DNA sequences that encode this CDR3 too. This rearrangement joins TRBV27 to TRBJ2-3; 9 bases are a match to TRBD1. The length of the CDR3 is 14 residues. Looked up from germline, CDR1 is MNHEY and CDR2 is SMNVEV (reference sequence). J lost 3 bases, V lost 5 bases, and 3 bases had no gene match. The CDR3 DNA is TGTGCCAGCAGTCTGGGACAGGGAACAGATACGCAGTATTTT. Its translation: CASSLGQGTDTQYF.

The chain carries TRBV2 and TRBJ2-6, with 10 positions matching TRBD1. Trimming at V came to 6 bases and at J to 1 base, leaving 6 bases not matched to a gene. The V gene's germline CDR1 is SNHLY and CDR2 FYNNEI. This CDR3 is built from 17 residues. CDR3 nucleotide sequence: TGTGCCAGCAGGGGACGGGACAGGGGATCTGGGGCCAACGTCCTGACTTTC. Residues: CASRGRDRGSGANVLTF.

CDR3 coding DNA: TGTGCCAGCAGTGAAGTCTCCCGGGGCGGGGATTCACCCCTCCACTTT. This sequence encodes CASSEVSRGGDSPLHF. This chain connects TRBV2 to TRBJ1-6; D is possibly TRBD1 (5 bases). This CDR3 spans 16 amino acids. V shed 1 base and J shed 8 bases, with 15 bases lying between them. Germline V gives CDR1 SNHLY, CDR2 FYNNEI.

This clone was detected only once. The chain recombines TRBV5-1 with TRBJ1-6; 7 bases match TRBD1. Trimming removed 2 bases from V and 9 bases from J; junction bases left unmatched: 11. Germline assignment: CDR1 SGHRS and CDR2 YFSETQ. The length of the CDR3 is 16 residues. The CDR3 DNA follows: TGCGCCAGCAGCTTCACCCCTCAGGGGGTGGCTTCACCCCTCCACTTT. Amino acids: CASSFTPQGVASPLHF.

The V and J genes are TRBV2 and TRBJ1-2; no definite D call. Per germline, CDR1 SNHLY and CDR2 FYNNEI. V was cut by 4 bases and J by 3 bases, with 21 bases left in between. The CDR3 is made up of 17 amino acids. CDR3: CASSGLGLKKPDYGYTF. The CDR3 DNA follows: TGTGCCAGCAGTGGTCTAGGACTGAAAAAGCCGGACTATGGCTACACCTTC.

The chain recombines TRBV7-2 with TRBJ1-5, with D tentatively TRBD1 (6 bases). There are 16 residues in the CDR3. From germline, CDR1 is SGHTA and CDR2 FQGNSA. V was pared by 5 bases and J by 2 bases, with 16 bases between. CDR3 DNA sequence: TGTGCCAGCAGCGTTACGCCAGGGGTAGGCAATCAGCCCCAGCATTTT. As protein: CASSVTPGVGNQPQHF.

This clone has a handful of counts. V usage is TRBV30 and J usage is TRBJ1-1; TRBD1 matches at 7 bases. CDR3 length: 14 amino acids. The germline gives CDR1 GTSNPN, CDR2 SVGIG (reference sequence). Germline trimming cut 0 bases from V and 4 bases from J; bases unmatched to any gene: 5. This CDR3 is CAWSVWRGRTEAFF. CDR3 DNA: TGTGCCTGGAGTGTCTGGAGGGGGCGCACTGAAGCTTTCTTT.

On this clone: The sample holds other DNA sequences that translate to the same CDR3. The J gene is TRBJ1-5, the V gene TRBV12-3 or TRBV12-4, with 7 bases that match TRBD1. The ends lost 6 bases at V and 3 bases at J; junction bases unmatched: 2. The CDR3 covers 13 residues. The CDR3 bases are TGTGCCAGCAGGGGACAGTACAATCAGCCCCAGCATTTT. Residues: CASRGQYNQPQHF.

This chain joins TRBV28 and TRBJ2-3; 11 nucleotides agree with TRBD2. This CDR3 is built from 15 residues. Germline V CDR1 and CDR2: MDHEN, SYDVKM. Trimming removed 1 base from V and 3 bases from J; junction bases left unmatched: 0. As DNA, the CDR3 is TGTGCCAGCAGTTTATTAGCGGGAGGGACAGATACGCAGTATTTT. It encodes CASSLLAGGTDTQYF.

The J gene is TRBJ2-5, the V gene TRBV24-1, with D possibly TRBD2 on 6 matching bases. Trimming cost V 4 bases and J 9 bases, with 17 bases left between them. CDR3 size: 14 residues. CDR1 is KGHDR, CDR2 SFDVKD, per germline. For the CDR3, the DNA is TGTGCCACCAGTGAGCGTGGGGGGAGGAGGGCCCAGTACTTC. Protein sequence: CATSERGGRRAQYF.

This chain connects TRBV5-1 to TRBJ1-2; D might be TRBD1 (5 bases). Trimming pared 0 bases from V and 8 bases from J, leaving 17 bases between. The germline V gene encodes CDR1 SGHRS and CDR2 YFSETQ. The CDR3 extends over 15 amino acids. The CDR3 nucleotides are TGCGCCAGCAGCTTGGGAGGGGTGCTCACTAGCGGCTACACCTTC. Its protein product is CASSLGGVLTSGYTF.

The chain carries TRBV6-4 and TRBJ1-1; TRBD1 agrees at 7 bases. V dropped 6 bases and J dropped 3; count of bases not matched to a gene: 7. The germline V gene has CDR1 MRHNA and CDR2 SNTAGT. The CDR3 totals 14 residues. This CDR3 reads CASRTGKQDTEAFF. The DNA for the CDR3 is TGTGCCAGCAGGACAGGGAAGCAGGACACTGAAGCTTTCTTT.

V usage is TRBV28 and J usage is TRBJ1-1, with D unresolved. Trimming removed 3 bases at V and 0 bases at J, with 5 bases between. This CDR3 is built from 13 residues. Germline CDR1 reads MDHEN; CDR2 reads SYDVKM. This CDR3 reads CASSFFLNTEAFF. In DNA form, the CDR3 reads TGTGCCAGCAGTTTCTTTTTGAACACTGAAGCTTTCTTT.

The rearrangement uses TRBV6-5 and TRBJ1-1, with D hard to call. Trimming removed 4 bases at V and 4 bases at J, with 13 bases between. The CDR3 has 14 amino acids. Germline V gene sequence: CDR1 MNHEY, CDR2 SVGAGI. The CDR3 reads CASSSLIGSTEAFF. CDR3 in DNA: TGTGCCAGCAGTTCTCTTATTGGGAGCACTGAAGCTTTCTTT.

The chain carries TRBV9 and TRBJ2-3, with TRBD2 as a possible D gene (7 bases). This CDR3 has 14 amino acids. The germline V gene encodes CDR1 SGDLS and CDR2 YYNGEE. V was cut by 3 bases and J by 7 bases, with 15 bases left in between. The CDR3 is CASSAGGLGNTQYF. CDR3 nucleotide sequence: TGTGCCAGCAGCGCCGGGGGGCTCGGGAATACGCAGTATTTT.

This sequence joins TRBV6-2 or TRBV6-3 and TRBJ2-2; 11 bases fit TRBD2. Germline assignment: CDR1 MNHEY and CDR2 SVGEGT. This CDR3 has 17 amino acids. V gave up 5 bases and J gave up 2 bases; unmatched junction bases: 7. CDR3 sequence (DNA): TGTGCCAGCAGTCCCGTTAGCGGGAGGGCTAACACCGGGGAGCTGTTTTTT. Its translation is CASSPVSGRANTGELFF.